This T cell receptor beta chain was obtained from a study of early T cells in non-severe SARS-CoV-2 infection. Looking at the study overall: Bulk RNA isolated from unsorted whole blood underwent sequencing; chains were not paired. Study-wide results and caveats: Private and CD4 specificities were missed by VDJdb matching, which favored anti-spike CD8 responses.

Each cDNA molecule carried a unique molecular identifier. TCRdb fed the 5' RACE reads into MiXCR, producing one record per CDR3 protein. The sample consists of under 60,000 distinct CDR3 sequences, 5.6% of them appearing once. This clonotype came up many times. No antigen is known for it. This CDR3 is built from 16 residues. Germline V gene data show CDR1 as LNHDA and CDR2 as SQIVND (reference sequence). The V segment lost 4 bases and the J segment 5 bases; nucleotides outside the gene matches: 9. Sequencing was performed on whole blood. This clonotype was obtained from an adult who was a healthcare worker with PCR-confirmed SARS-CoV-2 infection or an uninfected control (not recorded which). The rearrangement links TRBV19 to TRBJ2-2; 8 bases agree with TRBD1. Written as DNA, the CDR3 is TGTGCCAGTAGTACCCGGACAGGGATAGGGACCGGGGAGCTGTTTTTT. Protein product: CASSTRTGIGTGELFF.